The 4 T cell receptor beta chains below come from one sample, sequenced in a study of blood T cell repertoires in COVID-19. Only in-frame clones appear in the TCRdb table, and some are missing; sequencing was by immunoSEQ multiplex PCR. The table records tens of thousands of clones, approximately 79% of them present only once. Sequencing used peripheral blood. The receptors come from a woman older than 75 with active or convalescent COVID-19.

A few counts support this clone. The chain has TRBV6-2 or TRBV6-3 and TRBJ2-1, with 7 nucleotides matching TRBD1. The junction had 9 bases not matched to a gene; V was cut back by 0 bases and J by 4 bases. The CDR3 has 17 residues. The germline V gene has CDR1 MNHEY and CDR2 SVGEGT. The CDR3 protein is CASSYSGVQGIYNEQFF. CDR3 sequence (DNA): TGTGCCAGCAGTTACTCAGGCGTACAGGGGATTTACAATGAGCAGTTCTTC.

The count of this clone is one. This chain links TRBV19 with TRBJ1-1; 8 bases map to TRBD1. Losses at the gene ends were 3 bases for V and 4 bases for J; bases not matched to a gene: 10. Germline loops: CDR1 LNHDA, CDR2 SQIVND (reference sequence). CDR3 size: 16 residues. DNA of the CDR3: TGTGCCAGTAGTATTTTCACAGGGGGTACTGGCACTGAAGCTTTCTTT. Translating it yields CASSIFTGGTGTEAFF.

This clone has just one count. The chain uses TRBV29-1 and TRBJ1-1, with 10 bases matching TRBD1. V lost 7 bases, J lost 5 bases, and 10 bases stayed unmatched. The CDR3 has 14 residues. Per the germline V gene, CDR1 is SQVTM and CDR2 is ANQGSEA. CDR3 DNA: TGCAGCGGCATGGGACAGGGGAGATGGACTGAAGCTTTCTTT. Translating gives CSGMGQGRWTEAFF.

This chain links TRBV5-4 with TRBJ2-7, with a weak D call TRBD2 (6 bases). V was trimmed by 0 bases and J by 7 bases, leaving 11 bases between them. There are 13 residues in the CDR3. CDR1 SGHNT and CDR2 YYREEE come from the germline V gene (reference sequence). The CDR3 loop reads CASSLGTRGEQYF. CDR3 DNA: TGTGCCAGCAGCTTGGGAACACGGGGGGAGCAGTACTTC.